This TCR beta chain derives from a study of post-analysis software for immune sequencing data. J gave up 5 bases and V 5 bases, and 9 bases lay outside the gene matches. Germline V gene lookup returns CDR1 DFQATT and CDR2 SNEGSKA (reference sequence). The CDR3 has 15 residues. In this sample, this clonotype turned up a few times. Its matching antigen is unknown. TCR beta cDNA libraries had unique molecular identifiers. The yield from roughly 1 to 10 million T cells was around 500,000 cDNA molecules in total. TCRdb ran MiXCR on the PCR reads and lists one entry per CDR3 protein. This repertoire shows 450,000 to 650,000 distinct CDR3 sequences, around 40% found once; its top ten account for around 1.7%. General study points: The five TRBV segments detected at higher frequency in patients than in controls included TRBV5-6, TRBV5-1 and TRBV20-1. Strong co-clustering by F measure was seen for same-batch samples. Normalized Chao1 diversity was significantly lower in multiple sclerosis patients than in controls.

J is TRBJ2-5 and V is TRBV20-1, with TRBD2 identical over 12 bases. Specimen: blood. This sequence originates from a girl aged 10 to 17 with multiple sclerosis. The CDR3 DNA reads TGCAGTGCTCTCTCGGCCCTAGCGGGGGGGGAGACCCAGTACTTC. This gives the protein CSALSALAGGETQYF.